What follows describes a single T cell receptor beta chain. This entry is derived from a study of blood T cell repertoires in COVID-19. The study drew participants aged about 18 to 89 years from 20 to 30 US areas. Cohort 3 donors were reported recovered after two negative PCRs, clearance, or symptom resolution. Some clones are missing from TCRdb's copy, which holds only in-frame ones; the method was immunoSEQ multiplex PCR. The sample shows roughly 360,000 clones, about 87% of them seen only once. The V end was cut by 1 base, the J end by 7 bases, with 20 bases between. This CDR3 region has 17 residues. Germline CDR1 is MNHNS and CDR2 is SASEGT.

The specimen was PBMCs or T cells enriched from blood (not recorded which). The chain carries TRBV6-1 and TRBJ1-5, with a tentative D call TRBD1 (6 bases). This TCR derives from a man younger than 45 who had recovered from COVID-19. Here the CDR3 DNA reads TGTGCCAGCAGTGAAGAGGACAGTTCCCTTTCGGGACAGCCCCAGCATTTT. It yields the protein CASSEEDSSLSGQPQHF.